This T cell receptor (beta chain) was profiled in a study of blood T cell repertoires in COVID-19. Overall study context: Samples came from the United States, Italy and Spain, spanning acute and convalescent COVID-19. From T cells, B-cell-depleted T cells, or PBMCs came the material, which was cDNA or gDNA.

This CDR3 has 18 residues. Germline CDR1 is SEHNR and CDR2 is FQNEAQ (reference sequence). Losses at the gene ends were 6 bases for V and 2 bases for J; bases not matched to a gene: 12. The table came from immunoSEQ multiplex PCR; TCRdb's copy has only in-frame clones and leaves some out. This sample has approximately 94,000 clones; 70% to 80% occur once, and the top ten carry under 35%. The sample was peripheral blood. The sequence derives from a man between 65 and 85 years old with active or convalescent COVID-19. The rearrangement joins TRBV7-9 to TRBJ2-1, with TRBD2 matching over 11 bases. CDR3 residues: CASSFPRLAGGTYNEQFF. The CDR3 region has the DNA TGTGCCAGCAGTTTCCCTCGGCTAGCGGGAGGAACCTACAATGAGCAGTTCTTC. Filled out from reference TRBV7-9 and TRBJ2-1, the complete variable domain reads DTGVSQNPRHKITKRGQNVTFRCDPISEHNRLYWYRQTLGQGPEFLTYFQNEAQLEKSRLLSDRFSAERPKGSFSTLEIQRTEQGDSAMYLCASSFPRLAGGTYNEQFFGPGTRLTVL.